These T cell receptor beta chains were read from a single sample in a study of shared clonotypes between healthy human individuals. Data came from immunoSEQ multiplex PCR; TCRdb stores just in-frame clones and leaves some out. The sample lists about 770,000 clones, about two thirds occurring once. Material: memory CD4+ T cells sorted from blood. These TCRs come from a woman aged 25 to 45 in good health. Both conserved end residues are part of each CDR3. A D gene is named only where the DNA matches it firmly. Clone size is given for some rows only: seen once, a few or many times, or a class if the clone is expanded.

>TRBV10-3|TRBJ2-1|14|TRBD2|-
CAISGSGRDNEQFF
TGTGCCATCAGTGGAAGCGGGAGGGACAATGAGCAGTTCTTC
>TRBV11-2|TRBJ2-3|13|-|-
CASSSGTTDTQYF
TGTGCCAGCAGCTCCGGGACTACAGATACGCAGTATTTT
>TRBV5-6|TRBJ1-2|16|TRBD1|-
CASRKSGTGSDYGYTF
TGTGCCAGCAGAAAATCCGGGACAGGGTCTGACTATGGCTACACCTTC
>TRBV5-6|TRBJ1-5|13|-|-
CASSGRPNQPQHF
TGTGCCAGCAGCGGCAGGCCGAATCAGCCCCAGCATTTT
>TRBV19|TRBJ1-4|12|-|-
CASTDMREKLFF
TGTGCCAGTACGGACATGCGTGAAAAACTGTTTTTT
>TRBV6-1|TRBJ2-5|13|-|-
CASSVGVQETQYF
TGTGCCAGCAGTGTGGGGGTGCAAGAGACCCAGTACTTC
>TRBV11-2|TRBJ1-1|15|-|-
CASSALSGQGTEAFF
TGTGCCAGCAGCGCTTTGTCAGGGCAGGGCACTGAAGCTTTCTTT
>TRBV28|TRBJ1-5|14|-|-
CATPGEGSNQPQHF
TGTGCCACCCCTGGGGAGGGTAGCAATCAGCCCCAGCATTTT
>TRBV9|TRBJ2-7|15|TRBD2|-
CASSSGGARSYEQYF
TGTGCCAGCAGCAGCGGGGGGGCTAGATCCTACGAGCAGTACTTC
>TRBV7-8|TRBJ2-5|15|TRBD2|-
CASSWTGGGEETQYF
TGTGCCAGCAGCTGGACGGGTGGGGGGGAAGAGACCCAGTACTTC
>TRBV27|TRBJ2-7|17|TRBD2|many
CASSLVSGLAGSYEQYF
TGTGCCAGCAGTTTAGTCTCGGGGCTAGCGGGATCCTACGAGCAGTACTTC
>TRBV28|TRBJ2-7|14|-|few
CASSSTLPAYEQYF
TGTGCCAGCAGCTCCACCCTACCGGCCTACGAGCAGTACTTC
>TRBV5-4|TRBJ1-3|15|-|-
CASSLNDRSGNTIYF
TGTGCCAGCAGCCTTAACGACCGCTCTGGAAACACCATATATTTT
>TRBV7-8|TRBJ2-6|15|-|few
CASSLGRAGANVLTF
TGTGCCAGCAGCTTAGGCAGGGCTGGGGCCAACGTCCTGACTTTC
>TRBV14|TRBJ2-7|15|-|-
CASSQVTGSSDEQYF
TGTGCCAGCAGCCAGGTGACAGGATCTTCCGACGAGCAGTACTTC
>TRBV9|TRBJ2-5|15|-|-
CASSASPGQAKTQYF
TGTGCCAGCAGCGCGAGCCCCGGTCAGGCAAAGACCCAGTACTTC
>TRBV5-1|TRBJ2-5|13|TRBD1|-
CASSLVTGKTQYF
TGCGCCAGCAGCTTGGTGACAGGGAAGACCCAGTACTTC
>TRBV25-1|TRBJ1-3|14|-|-
CASSDIYSGNTIYF
TGTGCCAGCAGTGACATTTACTCTGGAAACACCATATATTTT
>TRBV6-1|TRBJ2-1|16|TRBD2|-
CASSESATGGRNEQFF
TGTGCCAGCAGTGAATCGGCGACGGGAGGGAGGAATGAGCAGTTCTTC
>TRBV7-9|TRBJ2-2|12|-|-
CASSLAAGELFF
TGTGCCAGCAGCTTAGCAGCCGGGGAGCTGTTTTTT
>TRBV5-1|TRBJ2-5|14|-|once
CASSLVPNKETQYF
TGCGCCAGCAGCTTGGTTCCTAACAAAGAGACCCAGTACTTC
>TRBV5-1|TRBJ1-2|15|TRBD1|-
CASSTEQGAVYGYTF
TGCGCCAGCAGCACCGAACAGGGGGCGGTCTATGGCTACACCTTC
>TRBV5-1|TRBJ2-7|14|TRBD2|-
CASSTGTSGLEQYF
TGCGCCAGCAGCACCGGGACTAGCGGCTTAGAGCAGTACTTC
>TRBV18|TRBJ2-1|16|TRBD2|-
CASSPPTSGVYNEQFF
TGTGCCAGCTCACCCCCGACTAGCGGAGTATACAATGAGCAGTTCTTC
>TRBV5-1|TRBJ2-1|15|-|-
CASSLDPGIGNEQFF
TGCGCCAGCAGCTTAGACCCGGGGATCGGGAATGAGCAGTTCTTC
>TRBV18|TRBJ1-5|16|-|-
CASSPLAVRDNQPQHF
TGTGCCAGCTCCCCTCTTGCGGTTCGCGACAATCAGCCCCAGCATTTT
>TRBV2|TRBJ2-3|16|TRBD2|-
CASSGRSGRSTDTQYF
TGTGCCAGCAGCGGCCGTAGCGGGAGGAGTACAGATACGCAGTATTTT
>TRBV6-6|TRBJ2-2|15|-|-
CASSLGTPPPGELFF
TGTGCCAGCAGTCTAGGGACTCCTCCCCCCGGGGAGCTGTTTTTT